This T cell receptor beta chain was captured in a study of OX40 agonist ivuxolimab in advanced cancers. Sequencing used immunoSEQ multiplex PCR; TCRdb keeps in-frame clones, though not all of them. The table has approximately 69,000 clones, about 80% seen once. V was clipped by 4 bases and J by 4 bases, with 16 bases between them. CDR1 and CDR2 (germline): GTSNPN, SVGIG (reference sequence). The CDR3 has 15 residues. The chain is built from TRBV30 and TRBJ2-2; TRBD2 is a possible D gene (6 bases). Specimen: CD4+ or CD8+ T cells sorted from blood, collected in a trial of the OX40 agonist ivuxolimab. The clonotype was recovered from an adult with an advanced solid tumor such as melanoma, head and neck, liver or kidney cancer. The CDR3 sequence: CAWTTWVGGTGELFF. The CDR3, as DNA: TGTGCCTGGACGACCTGGGTGGGGGGCACCGGGGAGCTGTTTTTT.